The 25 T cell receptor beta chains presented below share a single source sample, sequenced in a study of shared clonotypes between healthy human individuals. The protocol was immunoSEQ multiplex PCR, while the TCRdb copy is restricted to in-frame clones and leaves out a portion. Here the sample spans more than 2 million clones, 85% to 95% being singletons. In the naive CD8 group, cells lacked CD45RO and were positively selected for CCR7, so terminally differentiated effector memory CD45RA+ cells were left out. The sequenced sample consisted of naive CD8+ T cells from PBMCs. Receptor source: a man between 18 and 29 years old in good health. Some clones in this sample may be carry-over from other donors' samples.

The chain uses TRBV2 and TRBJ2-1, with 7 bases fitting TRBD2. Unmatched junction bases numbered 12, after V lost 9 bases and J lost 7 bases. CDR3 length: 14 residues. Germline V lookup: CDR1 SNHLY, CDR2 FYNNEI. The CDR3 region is CASPGLEGRNEQFF. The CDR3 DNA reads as TGTGCCAGTCCAGGACTAGAAGGGCGGAATGAGCAGTTCTTC.

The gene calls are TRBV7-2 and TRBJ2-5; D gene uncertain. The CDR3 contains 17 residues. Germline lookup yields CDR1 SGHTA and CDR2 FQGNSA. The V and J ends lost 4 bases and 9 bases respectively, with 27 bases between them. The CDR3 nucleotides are TGTGCCAGCAGCTCCGCCGCCCGGCAGGTCGTCCCCCACGCCCAGTACTTC. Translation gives CASSSAARQVVPHAQYF.

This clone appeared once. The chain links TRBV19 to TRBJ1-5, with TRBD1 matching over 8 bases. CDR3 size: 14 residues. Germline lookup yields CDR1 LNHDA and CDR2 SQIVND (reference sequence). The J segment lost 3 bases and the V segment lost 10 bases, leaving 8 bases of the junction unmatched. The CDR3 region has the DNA TGTGCCACCTCGGACAGGGTTGTCAATCAGCCCCAGCATTTT. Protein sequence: CATSDRVVNQPQHF.

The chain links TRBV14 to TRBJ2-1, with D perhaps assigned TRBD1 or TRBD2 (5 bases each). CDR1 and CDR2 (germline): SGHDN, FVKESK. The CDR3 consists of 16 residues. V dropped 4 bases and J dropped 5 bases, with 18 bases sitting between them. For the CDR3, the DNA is TGTGCCAGCAGCCCTACTGGGGCCCGGGGTAACAATGAGCAGTTCTTC. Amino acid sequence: CASSPTGARGNNEQFF.

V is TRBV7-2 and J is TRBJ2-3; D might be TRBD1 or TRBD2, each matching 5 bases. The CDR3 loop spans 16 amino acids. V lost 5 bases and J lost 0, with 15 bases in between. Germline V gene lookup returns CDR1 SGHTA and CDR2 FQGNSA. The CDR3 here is CASSLFPGPSTDTQYF. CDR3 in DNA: TGTGCCAGCAGCCTATTTCCGGGACCCAGCACAGATACGCAGTATTTT.

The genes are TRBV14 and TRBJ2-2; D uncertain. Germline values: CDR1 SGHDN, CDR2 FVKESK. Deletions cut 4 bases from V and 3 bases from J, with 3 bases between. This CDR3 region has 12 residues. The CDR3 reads CASSPYTGELFF. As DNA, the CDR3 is TGTGCCAGCAGCCCCTACACCGGGGAGCTGTTTTTT.

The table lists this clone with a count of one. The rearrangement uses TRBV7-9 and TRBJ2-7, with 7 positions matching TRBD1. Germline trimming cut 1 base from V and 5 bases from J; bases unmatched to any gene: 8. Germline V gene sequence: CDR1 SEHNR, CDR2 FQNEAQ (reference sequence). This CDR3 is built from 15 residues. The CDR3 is CASSLEGQPIDEQYF. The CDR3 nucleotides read TGTGCCAGCAGCTTAGAGGGACAGCCTATCGACGAGCAGTACTTC. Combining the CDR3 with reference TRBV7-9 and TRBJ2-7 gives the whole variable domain DTGVSQNPRHKITKRGQNVTFRCDPISEHNRLYWYRQTLGQGPEFLTYFQNEAQLEKSRLLSDRFSAERPKGSFSTLEIQRTEQGDSAMYLCASSLEGQPIDEQYFGPGTRLTVT.

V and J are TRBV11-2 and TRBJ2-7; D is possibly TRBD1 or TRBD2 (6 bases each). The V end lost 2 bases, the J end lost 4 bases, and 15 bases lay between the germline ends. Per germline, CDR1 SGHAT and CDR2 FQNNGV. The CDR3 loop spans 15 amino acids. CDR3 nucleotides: TGTGCCAGCAGCTTAACCGGGAGAGGGGGGTACGAGCAGTACTTC. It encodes CASSLTGRGGYEQYF. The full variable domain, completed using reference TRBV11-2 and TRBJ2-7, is EAGVAQSPRYKIIEKRQSVAFWCNPISGHATLYWYQQILGQGPKLLIQFQNNGVVDDSQLPKDRFSAERLKGVDSTLKIQPAKLEDSAVYLCASSLTGRGGYEQYFGPGTRLTVT.

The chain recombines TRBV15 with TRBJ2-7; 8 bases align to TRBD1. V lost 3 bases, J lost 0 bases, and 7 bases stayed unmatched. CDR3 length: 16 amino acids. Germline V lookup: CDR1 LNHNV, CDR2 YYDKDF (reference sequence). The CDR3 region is CATSRGTGQISYEQYF. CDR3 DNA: TGTGCCACCAGCAGGGGGACAGGCCAAATCTCCTACGAGCAGTACTTC.

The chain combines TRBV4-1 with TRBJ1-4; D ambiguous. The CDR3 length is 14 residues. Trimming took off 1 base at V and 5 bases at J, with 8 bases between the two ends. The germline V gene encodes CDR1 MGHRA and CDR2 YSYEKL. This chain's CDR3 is CASSQGGYNEKLFF. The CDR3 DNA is TGCGCCAGCAGCCAAGGGGGATACAATGAAAAACTGTTTTTT.

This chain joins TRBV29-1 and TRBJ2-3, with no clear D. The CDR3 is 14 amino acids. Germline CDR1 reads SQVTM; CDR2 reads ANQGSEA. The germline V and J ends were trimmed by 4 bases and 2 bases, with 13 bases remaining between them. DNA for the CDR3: TGCAGCGTTGGCGCGAGTCAAACCACAGATACGCAGTATTTT. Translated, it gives CSVGASQTTDTQYF.

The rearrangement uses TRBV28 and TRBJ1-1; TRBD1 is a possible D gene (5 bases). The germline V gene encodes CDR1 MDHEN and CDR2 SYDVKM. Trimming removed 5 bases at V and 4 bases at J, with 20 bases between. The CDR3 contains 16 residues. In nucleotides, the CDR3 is TGTGCCAGCAGTGGAAGGTCAGAATTGAGGGGCACTGAAGCTTTCTTT. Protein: CASSGRSELRGTEAFF. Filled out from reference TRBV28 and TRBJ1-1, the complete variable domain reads DVKVTQSSRYLVKRTGEKVFLECVQDMDHENMFWYRQDPGLGLRLIYFSYDVKMKEKGDIPEGYSVSREKKERFSLILESASTNQTSMYLCASSGRSELRGTEAFFGQGTRLTVV.

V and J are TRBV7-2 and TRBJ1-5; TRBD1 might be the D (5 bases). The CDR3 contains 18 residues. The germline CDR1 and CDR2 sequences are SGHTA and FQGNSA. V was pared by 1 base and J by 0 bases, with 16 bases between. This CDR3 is CASSLVAPGVYSNQPQHF. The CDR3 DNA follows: TGTGCCAGCAGCTTAGTAGCCCCGGGGGTCTATAGCAATCAGCCCCAGCATTTT.

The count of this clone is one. The CDR3: CASPPGGYTDTQYF. CDR3 sequence (DNA): TGTGCCAGCCCCCCGGGCGGGTACACAGATACGCAGTATTTT. The genes are TRBV27 and TRBJ2-3; weak D call: TRBD2 (5 bases). V was trimmed by 8 bases and J by 2 bases, leaving 14 bases between them. The length of the CDR3 is 14 residues. In germline, CDR1 is MNHEY, CDR2 SMNVEV (reference sequence).

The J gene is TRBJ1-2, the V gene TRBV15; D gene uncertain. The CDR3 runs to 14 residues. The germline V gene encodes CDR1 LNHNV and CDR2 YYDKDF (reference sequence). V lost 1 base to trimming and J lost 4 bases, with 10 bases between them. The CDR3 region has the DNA TGTGCCACCAGCAGAGTCGGGTTGGCCTATGGCTACACCTTC. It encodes CATSRVGLAYGYTF.

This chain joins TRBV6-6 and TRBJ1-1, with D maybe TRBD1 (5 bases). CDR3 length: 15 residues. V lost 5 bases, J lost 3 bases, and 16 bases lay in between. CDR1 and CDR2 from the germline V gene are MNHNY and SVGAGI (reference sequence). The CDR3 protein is CASSDLQGGYTEAFF. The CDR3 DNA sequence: TGTGCCAGCAGTGACTTGCAGGGAGGGTACACTGAAGCTTTCTTT.

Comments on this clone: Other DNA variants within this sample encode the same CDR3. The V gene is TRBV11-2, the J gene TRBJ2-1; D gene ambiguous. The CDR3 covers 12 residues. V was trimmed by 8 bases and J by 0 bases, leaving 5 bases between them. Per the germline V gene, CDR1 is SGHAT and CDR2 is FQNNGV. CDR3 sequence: CASSYSYNEQFF. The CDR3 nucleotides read TGTGCCAGCTCATACTCCTACAATGAGCAGTTCTTC.

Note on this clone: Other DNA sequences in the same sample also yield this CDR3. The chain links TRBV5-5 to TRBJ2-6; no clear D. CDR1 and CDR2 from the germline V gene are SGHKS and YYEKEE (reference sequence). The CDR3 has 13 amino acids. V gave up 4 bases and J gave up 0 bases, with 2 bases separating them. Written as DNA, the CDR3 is TGTGCCAGCAGCCTCTCTGGGGCCAACGTCCTGACTTTC. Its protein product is CASSLSGANVLTF.

DNA of the CDR3: TGTGCCAGCAGCCAAGAGCAGGGGGCTGGCACTGAAGCTTTCTTT. Its protein product is CASSQEQGAGTEAFF. The rearrangement joins TRBV4-2 to TRBJ1-1; 8 nucleotides agree with TRBD1. The J segment lost 4 bases and the V segment lost 0 bases, leaving 4 bases of the junction unmatched. CDR1 and CDR2 (germline): LGHNA, YNFKEQ. The CDR3 runs 15 residues.

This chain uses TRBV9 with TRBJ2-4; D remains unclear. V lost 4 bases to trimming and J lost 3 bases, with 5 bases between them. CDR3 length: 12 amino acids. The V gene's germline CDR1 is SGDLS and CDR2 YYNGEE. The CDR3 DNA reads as TGTGCCAGCAGCCCAAACAAAAACATTCAGTACTTC. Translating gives CASSPNKNIQYF.

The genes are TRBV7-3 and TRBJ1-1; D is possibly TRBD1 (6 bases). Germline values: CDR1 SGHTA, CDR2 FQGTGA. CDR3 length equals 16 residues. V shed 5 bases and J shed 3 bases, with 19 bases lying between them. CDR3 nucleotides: TGTGCCAGCAGCCCCGGGGGGCGCCGGGCGGACACTGAAGCTTTCTTT. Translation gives CASSPGGRRADTEAFF.

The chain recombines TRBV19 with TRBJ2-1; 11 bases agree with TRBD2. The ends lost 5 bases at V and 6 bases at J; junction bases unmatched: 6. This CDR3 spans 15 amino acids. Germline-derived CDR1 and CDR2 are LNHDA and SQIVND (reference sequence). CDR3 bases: TGTGCCAGTAGTGTAGCGGGAGGGCCCCTCAATGAGCAGTTCTTC. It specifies CASSVAGGPLNEQFF.

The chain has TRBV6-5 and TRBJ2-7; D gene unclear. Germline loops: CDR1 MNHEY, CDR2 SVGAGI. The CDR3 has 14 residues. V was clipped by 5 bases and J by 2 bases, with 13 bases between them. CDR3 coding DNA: TGTGCCAGCAGTCAGATTGACGGAACCTACGAGCAGTACTTC. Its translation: CASSQIDGTYEQYF.

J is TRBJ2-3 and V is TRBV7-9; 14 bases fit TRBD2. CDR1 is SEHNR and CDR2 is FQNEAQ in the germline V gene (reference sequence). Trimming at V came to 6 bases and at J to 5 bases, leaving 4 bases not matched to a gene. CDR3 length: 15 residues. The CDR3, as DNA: TGTGCCAGCAGGGGACTAGCGGGAGTAGGAGATACGCAGTATTTT. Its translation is CASRGLAGVGDTQYF.

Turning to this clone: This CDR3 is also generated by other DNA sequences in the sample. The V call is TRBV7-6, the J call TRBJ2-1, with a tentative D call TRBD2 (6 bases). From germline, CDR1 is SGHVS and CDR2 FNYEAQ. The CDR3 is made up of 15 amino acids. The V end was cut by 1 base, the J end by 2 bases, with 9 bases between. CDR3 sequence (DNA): TGTGCCAGCAGCTTAGTTAGCGGAACCTACAATGAGCAGTTCTTC. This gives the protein CASSLVSGTYNEQFF.